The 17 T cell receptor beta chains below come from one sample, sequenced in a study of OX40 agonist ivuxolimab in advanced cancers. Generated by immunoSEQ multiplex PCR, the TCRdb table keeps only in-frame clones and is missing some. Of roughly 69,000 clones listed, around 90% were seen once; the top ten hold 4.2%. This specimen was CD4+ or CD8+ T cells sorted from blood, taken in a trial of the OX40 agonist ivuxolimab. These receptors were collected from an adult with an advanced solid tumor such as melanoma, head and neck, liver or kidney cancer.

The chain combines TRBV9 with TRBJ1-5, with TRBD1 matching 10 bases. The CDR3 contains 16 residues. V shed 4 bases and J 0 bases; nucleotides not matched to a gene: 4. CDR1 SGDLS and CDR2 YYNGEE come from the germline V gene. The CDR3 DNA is TGTGCCAGCAGCCATGGACAGGGGGGTAGCAATCAGCCCCAGCATTTT. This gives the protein CASSHGQGGSNQPQHF.

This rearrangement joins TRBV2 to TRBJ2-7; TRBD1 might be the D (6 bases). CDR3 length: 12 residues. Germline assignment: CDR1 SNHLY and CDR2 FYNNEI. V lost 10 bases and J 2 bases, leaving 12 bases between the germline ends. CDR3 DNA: TGTGCCACTTCGACAGGCCCCTACGAGCAGTACGTC. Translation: CATSTGPYEQYV.

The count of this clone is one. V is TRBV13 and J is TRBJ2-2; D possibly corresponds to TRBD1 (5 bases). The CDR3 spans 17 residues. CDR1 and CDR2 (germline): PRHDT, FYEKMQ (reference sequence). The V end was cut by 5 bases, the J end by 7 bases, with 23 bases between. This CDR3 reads CASSTSTGIGFIGELFF. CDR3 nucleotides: TGTGCCAGCAGCACGTCTACAGGAATTGGGTTTATCGGGGAGCTGTTTTTT.

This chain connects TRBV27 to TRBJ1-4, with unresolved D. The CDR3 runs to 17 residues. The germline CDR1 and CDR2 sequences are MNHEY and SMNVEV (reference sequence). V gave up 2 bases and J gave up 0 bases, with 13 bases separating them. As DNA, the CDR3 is TGTGCCAGCAGTTTAACCCGTGGGCGGGCAACTAATGAAAAACTGTTTTTT. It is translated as CASSLTRGRATNEKLFF.

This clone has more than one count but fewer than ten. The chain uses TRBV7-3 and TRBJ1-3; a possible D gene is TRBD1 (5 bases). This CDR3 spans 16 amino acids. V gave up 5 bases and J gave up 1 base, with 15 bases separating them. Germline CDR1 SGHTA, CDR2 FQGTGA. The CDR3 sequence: CASSPGRGASGNTIYF. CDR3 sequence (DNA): TGTGCCAGCAGCCCGGGACGGGGTGCTTCTGGAAACACCATATATTTT.

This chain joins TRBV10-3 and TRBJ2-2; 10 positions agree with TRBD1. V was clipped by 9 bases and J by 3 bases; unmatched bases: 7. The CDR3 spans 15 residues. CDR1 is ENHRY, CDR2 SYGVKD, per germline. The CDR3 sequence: CAIQTTGGDTGELFF. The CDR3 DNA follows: TGTGCCATACAGACGACAGGGGGCGACACCGGGGAGCTGTTTTTT.

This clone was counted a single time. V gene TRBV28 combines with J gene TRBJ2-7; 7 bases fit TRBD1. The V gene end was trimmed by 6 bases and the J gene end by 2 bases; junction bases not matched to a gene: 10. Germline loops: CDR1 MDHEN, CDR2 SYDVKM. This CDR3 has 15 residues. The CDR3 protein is CASRGLVGQTYEQYF. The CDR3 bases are TGTGCCAGCAGGGGGTTGGTGGGACAGACCTACGAGCAGTACTTC.

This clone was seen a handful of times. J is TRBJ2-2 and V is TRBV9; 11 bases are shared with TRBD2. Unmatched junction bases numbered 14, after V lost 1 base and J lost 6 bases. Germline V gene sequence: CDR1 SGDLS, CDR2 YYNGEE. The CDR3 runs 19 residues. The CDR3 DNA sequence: TGTGCCAGCAGCGTAAGTCTGGGGGCTAGCGGGAGGCTTCCCGGGGAGCTGTTTTTT. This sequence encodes CASSVSLGASGRLPGELFF. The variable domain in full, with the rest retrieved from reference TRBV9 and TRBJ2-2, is DSGVTQTPKHLITATGQRVTLRCSPRSGDLSVYWYQQSLDQGLQFLIQYYNGEERAKGNILERFSAQQFPDLHSELNLSSLELGDSALYFCASSVSLGASGRLPGELFFGEGSRLTVL.

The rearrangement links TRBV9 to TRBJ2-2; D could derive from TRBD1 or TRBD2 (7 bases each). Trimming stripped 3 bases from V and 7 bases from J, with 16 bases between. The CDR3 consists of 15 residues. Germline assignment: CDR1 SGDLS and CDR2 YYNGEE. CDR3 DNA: TGTGCCAGCAGCGGACAGGGAGGGGTCGTCGGGGAGCTGTTTTTT. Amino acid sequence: CASSGQGGVVGELFF.

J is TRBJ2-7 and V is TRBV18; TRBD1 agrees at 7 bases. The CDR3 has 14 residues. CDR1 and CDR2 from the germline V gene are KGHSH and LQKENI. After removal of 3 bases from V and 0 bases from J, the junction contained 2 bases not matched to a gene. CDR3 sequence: CASSPGTVSYEQYF. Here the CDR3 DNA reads TGTGCCAGCTCACCTGGGACAGTCTCCTACGAGCAGTACTTC. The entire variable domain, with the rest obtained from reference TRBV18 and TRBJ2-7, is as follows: NAGVMQNPRHLVRRRGQEARLRCSPMKGHSHVYWYRQLPEEGLKFMVYLQKENIIDESGMPKERFSAEFPKEGPSILRIQQVVRGDSAAYFCASSPGTVSYEQYFGPGTRLTVT.

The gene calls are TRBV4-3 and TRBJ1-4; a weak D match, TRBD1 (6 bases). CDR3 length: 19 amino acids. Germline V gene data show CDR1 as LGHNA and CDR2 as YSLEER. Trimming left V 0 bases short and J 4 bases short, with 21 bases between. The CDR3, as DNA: TGCGCCAGCAGCCAAGAATTCGGGGGAGACAGGCCCTATAATGAAAAACTGTTTTTT. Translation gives CASSQEFGGDRPYNEKLFF.

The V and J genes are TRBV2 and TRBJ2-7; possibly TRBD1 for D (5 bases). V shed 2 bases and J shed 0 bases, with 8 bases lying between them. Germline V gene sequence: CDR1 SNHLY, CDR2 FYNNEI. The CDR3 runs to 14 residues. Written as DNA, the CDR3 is TGTGCCAGCAGTGAATTGGACATCTCCTACGAGCAGTACGTC. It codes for CASSELDISYEQYV.

Written as DNA, the CDR3 is TGCAGCGTTGAAGAGGGACTAGCGGCAACCAATGAGCAGTTCTTC. This encodes CSVEEGLAATNEQFF. The chain joins TRBV29-1 to TRBJ2-1; the match to TRBD2 covers 11 bases. The J segment lost 6 bases and the V segment lost 0 bases, leaving 4 bases of the junction unmatched. This CDR3 has 15 residues. The germline V gene encodes CDR1 SQVTM and CDR2 ANQGSEA.

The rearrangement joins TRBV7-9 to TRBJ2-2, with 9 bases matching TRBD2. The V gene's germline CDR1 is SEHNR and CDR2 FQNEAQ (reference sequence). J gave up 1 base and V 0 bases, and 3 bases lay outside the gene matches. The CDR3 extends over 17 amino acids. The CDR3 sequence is CASSLATSGMNTGELFF. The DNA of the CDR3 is TGTGCCAGCAGCTTAGCGACTAGCGGCATGAACACCGGGGAGCTGTTTTTT.

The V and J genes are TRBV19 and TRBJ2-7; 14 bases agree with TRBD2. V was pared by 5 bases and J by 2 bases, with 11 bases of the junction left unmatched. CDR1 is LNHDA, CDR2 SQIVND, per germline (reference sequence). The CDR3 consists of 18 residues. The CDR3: CASSPGTSGSGDPYEQYF. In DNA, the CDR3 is TGTGCCAGTAGTCCAGGGACTAGCGGGAGTGGGGACCCCTACGAGCAGTACTTC.

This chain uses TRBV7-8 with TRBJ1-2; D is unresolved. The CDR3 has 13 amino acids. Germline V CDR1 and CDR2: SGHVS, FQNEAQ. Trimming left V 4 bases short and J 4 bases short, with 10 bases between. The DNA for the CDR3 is TGTGCCAGCAGCTCCACACTCAGCTATGGCTACACCTTC. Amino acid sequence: CASSSTLSYGYTF.

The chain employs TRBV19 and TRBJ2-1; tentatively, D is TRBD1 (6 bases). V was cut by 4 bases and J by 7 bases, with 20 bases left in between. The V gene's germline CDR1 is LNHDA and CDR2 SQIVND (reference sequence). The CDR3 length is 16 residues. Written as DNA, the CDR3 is TGTGCCAGTAGTAGGGCCTGGGCAGGGGCAGGGAATGAGCAGTTCTTC. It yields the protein CASSRAWAGAGNEQFF. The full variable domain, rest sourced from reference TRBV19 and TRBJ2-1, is DGGITQSPKYLFRKEGQNVTLSCEQNLNHDAMYWYRQDPGQGLRLIYYSQIVNDFQKGDIAEGYSVSREKKESFPLTVTSAQKNPTAFYLCASSRAWAGAGNEQFFGPGTRLTVL.